The clone carrying this TCR beta chain was seen repeatedly, ten times or more. The sample originates from a study of response to subunit inactivated influenza vaccine. Germline values: CDR1 SEHNR, CDR2 FQNEAQ (reference sequence). The length of the CDR3 is 16 residues. V was shortened by 1 base and J by 5 bases, with 15 bases between the two germline ends. A single record per CDR3 protein comes from TCRdb applying MiXCR to the RT-PCR reads. The sample holds about 620,000 distinct CDR3 sequences, roughly 12% seen once. These data also featured in a second study, about T cells expressing NK-cell markers. That paper notes: cDNA encoding TCR beta was synthesized via 5'RACE template switching incorporating UMIs. Sorted CD3+CD56-NKG2C+, CD3+CD56+NKG2C- and CD3+CD56+NKG2C+ T cells were the source of the TCR beta repertoires. With respect to HCMV, most of the eight sequenced donors were seropositive, and one was seronegative.

V and J are TRBV7-9 and TRBJ1-5; D perhaps matches TRBD1 (6 bases). This TCR was recovered from a man in his forties or fifties who received an inactivated influenza vaccine. This specimen was PBMCs from blood, taken on the day of vaccination. The CDR3 nucleotides are TGTGCCAGCAGCTTAGGGGGGGCAGGGGCTGATCAGCCCCAGCATTTT. It yields the protein CASSLGGAGADQPQHF.